Included here is one T cell receptor beta chain sequence, with context. Germline CDR1 is MDHEN and CDR2 is SYDVKM. This CDR3 region has 13 residues. Trimming left V 8 bases short and J 8 bases short, with 13 bases between. Per the original methods: Nucleated cell counts were estimated from reference gene primer amplification. TCRdb keeps only in-frame clones here, not all; method: immunoSEQ multiplex PCR. V and J calls and clone size are given by that table; D and trimming were obtained from the DNA. The table has about 220,000 clones, 84% seen once. The record originates from a study of blood T cell repertoires in COVID-19.

The chain recombines TRBV28 with TRBJ1-6; D gene ambiguous. This sequence originates from a man aged 50-60 years with active or convalescent COVID-19. Sequencing was carried out using peripheral blood. CDR3 protein: CASLGRIDSPLHF. Here the CDR3 DNA reads TGTGCCAGCCTGGGGAGGATTGATTCACCCCTCCACTTT.